Listed below are T cell receptor beta chains from one sample, sequenced in a study of blood T cells in healthy people across ages. TCRdb analysed the 5' RACE reads with MiXCR anew, one entry per CDR3 protein. The sample comprises around 850,000 distinct CDR3 sequences, around 36% of which are singletons, and over 10% rests with the top ten. The sequenced material came from blood. The receptors shown here come from a man between 18 and 35 years old in good health. Both conserved end residues are part of each CDR3. D genes are given only for firm matches. Expanded clones get a size class; other rows say once, few or many, or leave the size out.

d_call: -; v_call: TRBV4-3; clone_size: -; j_call: TRBJ2-7; cdr3_aa: CASSRVGQRPYNEQYF; cdr3_nt: TGCGCCAGCAGCCGTGTCGGACAGCGACCCTACAATGAGCAGTACTTC
d_call: TRBD1; v_call: TRBV9; clone_size: -; j_call: TRBJ2-7; cdr3_aa: CASSVTFDRVSYEQYF; cdr3_nt: TGTGCCAGCAGCGTCACTTTTGACAGGGTGTCCTACGAGCAGTACTTC
d_call: -; v_call: TRBV20-1; clone_size: -; j_call: TRBJ2-5; cdr3_aa: CSARDSSDAQETQYF; cdr3_nt: TGCAGTGCTAGAGACAGTTCGGATGCTCAAGAGACCCAGTACTTC
d_call: -; v_call: TRBV30; clone_size: few; j_call: TRBJ2-1; cdr3_aa: CAWSFGGYNEQFF; cdr3_nt: TGTGCCTGGAGCTTCGGGGGTTACAATGAGCAGTTCTTC
d_call: -; v_call: TRBV20-1; clone_size: many; j_call: TRBJ2-7; cdr3_aa: CSASPQGGYEQYF; cdr3_nt: TGCAGTGCTAGTCCCCAGGGTGGGTACGAGCAGTACTTC
d_call: TRBD2; v_call: TRBV5-1; clone_size: once; j_call: TRBJ2-5; cdr3_aa: CASSWASGDKYF; cdr3_nt: TGCGCCAGCAGCTGGGCTAGCGGGGATAAGTACTTC
d_call: -; v_call: TRBV6-2/TRBV6-3; clone_size: few; j_call: TRBJ2-1; cdr3_aa: CASSYEKGGSYNEQFF; cdr3_nt: TGTGCCAGCAGTTACGAGAAAGGGGGGTCCTACAATGAGCAGTTCTTC
d_call: TRBD1; v_call: TRBV20-1; clone_size: -; j_call: TRBJ2-1; cdr3_aa: CSASRDRLVDKQFF; cdr3_nt: TGCAGTGCTAGCCGGGACAGGCTTGTTGACAAGCAGTTCTTC
d_call: TRBD1; v_call: TRBV7-9; clone_size: -; j_call: TRBJ1-2; cdr3_aa: CASSLGGRGDGCTF; cdr3_nt: TGTGCCAGCAGCTTAGGTGGCAGGGGGGATGGCTGCACCTTC
d_call: TRBD2; v_call: TRBV20-1; clone_size: few; j_call: TRBJ2-1; cdr3_aa: CSARDWGGQDNEQFF; cdr3_nt: TGCAGTGCTAGAGATTGGGGGGGTCAGGACAATGAGCAGTTCTTC
d_call: TRBD1; v_call: TRBV5-6; clone_size: few; j_call: TRBJ2-3; cdr3_aa: CASSPGDRGFTDTQYF; cdr3_nt: TGTGCCAGCAGCCCCGGCGACAGGGGCTTCACAGATACGCAGTATTTT
d_call: -; v_call: TRBV6-2/TRBV6-3; clone_size: -; j_call: TRBJ2-7; cdr3_aa: CASSSGENQYF; cdr3_nt: TGTGCCAGCAGTTCCGGGGAGAACCAGTACTTC
d_call: -; v_call: TRBV7-2; clone_size: -; j_call: TRBJ1-2; cdr3_aa: CASSLGLALYGYTF; cdr3_nt: TGTGCCAGCAGCTTAGGGTTGGCTCTCTATGGCTACACCTTC
d_call: TRBD1; v_call: TRBV20-1; clone_size: -; j_call: TRBJ2-6; cdr3_aa: CSAREGRGPYVLTF; cdr3_nt: TGCAGTGCTAGAGAGGGCAGGGGGCCTTACGTCCTGACTTTC
d_call: -; v_call: TRBV5-1; clone_size: -; j_call: TRBJ1-5; cdr3_aa: CASSLANMSLCNQLQHF; cdr3_nt: TGCGCCAGCAGCTTGGCCAATATGAGCCTCTGCAATCAGCTCCAGCATTTT
d_call: -; v_call: TRBV20-1; clone_size: -; j_call: TRBJ1-1; cdr3_aa: CRPVRGYTEAFF; cdr3_nt: TGCAGGCCCGTCAGAGGGTACACTGAAGCTTTCTTT
d_call: TRBD2; v_call: TRBV12-3/TRBV12-4; clone_size: many; j_call: TRBJ2-7; cdr3_aa: CASSSIGRGTSYEQYF; cdr3_nt: TGTGCCAGCAGTTCAATAGGGAGGGGAACGTCCTACGAGCAGTACTTC
d_call: TRBD1; v_call: TRBV7-2; clone_size: -; j_call: TRBJ2-2; cdr3_aa: CASSAGTGFTGELFF; cdr3_nt: TGTGCCAGCAGCGCCGGGACAGGGTTCACCGGGGAGCTGTTTTTT
d_call: -; v_call: TRBV29-1; clone_size: few; j_call: TRBJ2-5; cdr3_aa: CSVEDLRGAGKTQYF; cdr3_nt: TGCAGCGTTGAAGATCTCCGTGGGGCGGGAAAGACCCAGTACTTC
d_call: TRBD1; v_call: TRBV10-3; clone_size: few; j_call: TRBJ2-7; cdr3_aa: CAISEGTGTGLGPSYEQYF; cdr3_nt: TGTGCCATCAGTGAGGGGACAGGGACCGGACTAGGGCCGTCCTACGAGCAGTACTTC
d_call: TRBD1; v_call: TRBV20-1; clone_size: -; j_call: TRBJ1-2; cdr3_aa: CSARPNTGDGYTF; cdr3_nt: TGCAGTGCTAGGCCGAATACAGGGGATGGCTACACCTTC
d_call: TRBD1; v_call: TRBV7-3; clone_size: few; j_call: TRBJ2-3; cdr3_aa: CASVDGTGFGGTDTQYF; cdr3_nt: TGTGCCAGCGTAGACGGGACAGGTTTTGGCGGCACAGATACGCAGTATTTT
d_call: TRBD1; v_call: TRBV4-3; clone_size: -; j_call: TRBJ2-2; cdr3_aa: CASSQGTTGYAGELFF; cdr3_nt: TGCGCCAGCAGCCAAGGGACGACAGGGTATGCCGGGGAGCTGTTTTTT
d_call: -; v_call: TRBV7-2; clone_size: few; j_call: TRBJ1-1; cdr3_aa: CASSVTGRSGTEAFF; cdr3_nt: TGTGCCAGCAGCGTTACGGGACGCAGCGGCACTGAAGCTTTCTTT
d_call: -; v_call: TRBV12-3/TRBV12-4; clone_size: -; j_call: TRBJ2-2; cdr3_aa: CASSATAVRTGELFF; cdr3_nt: TGTGCCAGCAGCGCGACAGCGGTCCGGACCGGGGAGCTGTTTTTT
d_call: -; v_call: TRBV6-1; clone_size: -; j_call: TRBJ1-5; cdr3_aa: CASSPATGRSNQPQHF; cdr3_nt: TGTGCCAGCAGTCCTGCCACAGGGAGAAGCAATCAGCCCCAGCATTTT
d_call: -; v_call: TRBV25-1; clone_size: -; j_call: TRBJ2-1; cdr3_aa: CASSPRTQGLYKEQFF; cdr3_nt: TGTGCCAGCAGTCCCCGTACGCAGGGCCTGTACAAGGAGCAGTTCTTC
d_call: -; v_call: TRBV20-1; clone_size: -; j_call: TRBJ2-1; cdr3_aa: CSASQPTGLDNNEQFF; cdr3_nt: TGCAGTGCTAGTCAACCAACGGGACTCGACAACAATGAGCAGTTCTTC
d_call: -; v_call: TRBV20-1; clone_size: -; j_call: TRBJ2-7; cdr3_aa: CSARSFLGYEQYF; cdr3_nt: TGCAGTGCTAGAAGTTTCTTGGGCTACGAGCAGTACTTC
d_call: -; v_call: TRBV20-1; clone_size: -; j_call: TRBJ1-5; cdr3_aa: CSALGNSNQPQHF; cdr3_nt: TGCAGTGCTCTCGGTAATAGCAATCAGCCCCAGCATTTT
d_call: TRBD1; v_call: TRBV12-3/TRBV12-4; clone_size: -; j_call: TRBJ1-4; cdr3_aa: CTSRGTGKEKLFF; cdr3_nt: TGTACCAGCAGGGGGACAGGGAAAGAAAAACTGTTTTTT
d_call: TRBD2; v_call: TRBV12-3/TRBV12-4; clone_size: -; j_call: TRBJ2-5; cdr3_aa: CASSGLAGGRETQYF; cdr3_nt: TGTGCCAGCAGTGGTCTAGCGGGGGGGCGAGAGACCCAGTACTTC
d_call: TRBD2; v_call: TRBV20-1; clone_size: -; j_call: TRBJ2-5; cdr3_aa: CSAGDRLAGYQETQYF; cdr3_nt: TGCAGTGCTGGAGATCGGCTAGCGGGCTACCAAGAGACCCAGTACTTC
d_call: -; v_call: TRBV14; clone_size: -; j_call: TRBJ2-1; cdr3_aa: CASSLVSTGGLYNEQFF; cdr3_nt: TGTGCCAGCAGCCTCGTTTCGACTGGGGGACTGTACAATGAGCAGTTCTTC
d_call: TRBD1; v_call: TRBV10-3; clone_size: -; j_call: TRBJ1-5; cdr3_aa: CATTNDRENQPQHF; cdr3_nt: TGTGCCACCACCAATGACAGGGAGAATCAGCCCCAGCATTTT
d_call: -; v_call: TRBV10-3; clone_size: many; j_call: TRBJ2-3; cdr3_aa: CAISGGGFTDTQYF; cdr3_nt: TGTGCCATCAGTGGTGGAGGATTCACAGATACGCAGTATTTT
d_call: -; v_call: TRBV7-9; clone_size: -; j_call: TRBJ2-7; cdr3_aa: CASSSTAPIYEQYF; cdr3_nt: TGTGCCAGCAGCTCGACAGCTCCCATCTACGAGCAGTACTTC
d_call: -; v_call: TRBV18; clone_size: -; j_call: TRBJ2-1; cdr3_aa: CASSPRGQNEQFF; cdr3_nt: TGTGCCAGCTCACCCCGGGGCCAGAATGAGCAGTTCTTC
d_call: TRBD2; v_call: TRBV5-1; clone_size: few; j_call: TRBJ2-1; cdr3_aa: CASSLAGENYNEQFF; cdr3_nt: TGCGCCAGCAGCCTAGCGGGGGAAAACTACAATGAGCAGTTCTTC
d_call: -; v_call: TRBV7-2; clone_size: many; j_call: TRBJ2-3; cdr3_aa: CASSPERTDTQYF; cdr3_nt: TGTGCCAGCAGCCCTGAAAGGACAGATACGCAGTATTTT
d_call: -; v_call: TRBV2; clone_size: few; j_call: TRBJ2-5; cdr3_aa: CASSEASWETQYF; cdr3_nt: TGTGCCAGCAGTGAGGCTAGCTGGGAGACCCAGTACTTC
d_call: -; v_call: TRBV27; clone_size: -; j_call: TRBJ2-7; cdr3_aa: CASSLSMTGLAFYEQYF; cdr3_nt: TGTGCCAGCAGTTTATCGATGACGGGACTCGCCTTCTACGAGCAGTACTTC
d_call: TRBD2; v_call: TRBV9; clone_size: few; j_call: TRBJ2-5; cdr3_aa: CASSHSGGAQETQYF; cdr3_nt: TGTGCCAGCAGCCATAGCGGGGGGGCTCAAGAGACCCAGTACTTC
d_call: -; v_call: TRBV7-9; clone_size: few; j_call: TRBJ2-7; cdr3_aa: CASSPADLRLNEQYF; cdr3_nt: TGTGCCAGCAGCCCTGCGGATCTCCGGCTCAATGAGCAGTACTTC
d_call: -; v_call: TRBV5-8; clone_size: -; j_call: TRBJ2-3; cdr3_aa: CASSQPMSAGGTDTQYF; cdr3_nt: TGTGCCAGCAGCCAGCCCATGTCGGCCGGGGGCACAGATACGCAGTATTTT
d_call: TRBD1; v_call: TRBV20-1; clone_size: -; j_call: TRBJ2-7; cdr3_aa: CSAPGQGYNEQYF; cdr3_nt: TGCAGTGCCCCGGGACAGGGTTACAATGAGCAGTACTTC
d_call: -; v_call: TRBV7-6; clone_size: -; j_call: TRBJ1-4; cdr3_aa: CASSLGRPSTNEKLFF; cdr3_nt: TGTGCCAGCAGCTTAGGCCGACCTTCAACTAATGAAAAACTGTTTTTT
d_call: -; v_call: TRBV15; clone_size: -; j_call: TRBJ2-3; cdr3_aa: CATSPPGPGHTQYF; cdr3_nt: TGTGCCACCAGTCCCCCGGGACCCGGGCATACGCAGTATTTT
d_call: TRBD1; v_call: TRBV29-1; clone_size: many; j_call: TRBJ1-1; cdr3_aa: CSVVSSGGQGGTEAFF; cdr3_nt: TGCAGCGTTGTGTCTTCGGGGGGACAGGGGGGCACTGAAGCTTTCTTT
d_call: TRBD1; v_call: TRBV18; clone_size: few; j_call: TRBJ2-2; cdr3_aa: CASSPPDRVTGELFF; cdr3_nt: TGTGCCAGCTCACCACCGGACAGGGTCACCGGGGAGCTGTTTTTT
d_call: -; v_call: TRBV4-2; clone_size: few; j_call: TRBJ2-7; cdr3_aa: CASSQDGQGNSYEQYF; cdr3_nt: TGTGCCAGCAGCCAAGATGGTCAGGGGAACTCCTACGAGCAGTACTTC
d_call: TRBD1; v_call: TRBV12-3/TRBV12-4; clone_size: -; j_call: TRBJ2-7; cdr3_aa: CASSRRTGRYEQYF; cdr3_nt: TGTGCCAGCAGCCGCCGGACAGGCCGATACGAGCAGTACTTC
d_call: TRBD2; v_call: TRBV3-1; clone_size: once; j_call: TRBJ2-1; cdr3_aa: CASSPTLSGRRYEQFF; cdr3_nt: TGTGCCAGCAGCCCGACTCTTAGCGGGAGGAGGTATGAGCAGTTCTTC
d_call: TRBD1; v_call: TRBV5-1; clone_size: -; j_call: TRBJ1-2; cdr3_aa: CASSRLDRDGGYTF; cdr3_nt: TGCGCCAGCAGCCGCCTGGACAGGGACGGGGGCTACACCTTC
d_call: TRBD1; v_call: TRBV20-1; clone_size: -; j_call: TRBJ2-5; cdr3_aa: CSTRTGGVEETQYF; cdr3_nt: TGCAGTACCCGGACAGGGGGGGTGGAAGAGACCCAGTACTTC